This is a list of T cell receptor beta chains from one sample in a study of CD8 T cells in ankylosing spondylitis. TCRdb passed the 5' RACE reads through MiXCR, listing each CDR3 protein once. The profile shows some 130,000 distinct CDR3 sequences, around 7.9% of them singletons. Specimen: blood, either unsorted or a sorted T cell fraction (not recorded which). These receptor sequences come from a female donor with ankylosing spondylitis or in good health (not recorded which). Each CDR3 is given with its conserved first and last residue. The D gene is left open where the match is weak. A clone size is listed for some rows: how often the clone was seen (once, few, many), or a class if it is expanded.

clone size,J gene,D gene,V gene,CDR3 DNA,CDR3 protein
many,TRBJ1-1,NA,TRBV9,TGTGCCAGCAGCCCCCGGGACCTTATGAACACTGAAGCTTTCTTT,CASSPRDLMNTEAFF
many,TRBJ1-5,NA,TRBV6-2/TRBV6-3,TGTGCCAGCAGACGCGCCGTCCCACCTTACCAGCCCCAGCATTTT,CASRRAVPPYQPQHF
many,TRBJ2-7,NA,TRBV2,TGTGCCAGCTCTTCGGCCTACGAGCAGTACTTC,CASSSAYEQYF
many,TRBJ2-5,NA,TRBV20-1,TGCAGTGCTCCACCGGGGGTGGCAGAGACCCAGTACTTC,CSAPPGVAETQYF
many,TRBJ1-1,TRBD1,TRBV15,TGTGCCACCAGTCGGACAGGCTCCCTGAACACTGAAGCTTTCTTT,CATSRTGSLNTEAFF
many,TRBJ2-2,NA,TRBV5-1,TGCGCCAGCAGCTTTCTGGGCCCGAACACCGGGGAGCTGTTTTTT,CASSFLGPNTGELFF
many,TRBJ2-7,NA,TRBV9,TGTGCCAGCAGCGTAGATTTCAGGGATACTTACGAGCAGTACTTC,CASSVDFRDTYEQYF
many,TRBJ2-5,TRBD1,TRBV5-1,TGCGCCAGCAGCTTGGGGACAGGGGAAGAGACCCAGTACTTC,CASSLGTGEETQYF
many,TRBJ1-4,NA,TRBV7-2,TGTGCCAGCAGCTTACGAGGGTTGGGAGAAAAACTGTTTTTT,CASSLRGLGEKLFF
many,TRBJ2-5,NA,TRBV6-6,TGTGCCAGCAGCCTGGACTCAGAAGAGACCCAGTACTTC,CASSLDSEETQYF
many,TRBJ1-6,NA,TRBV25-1,TGTGCCAGCAGTGATTACAGGGATAATTCACCCCTCCACTTT,CASSDYRDNSPLHF
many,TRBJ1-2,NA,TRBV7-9,TGTGCCAGCAGCGCCTACAGGCTATTGGGCTATGGCTACACCTTC,CASSAYRLLGYGYTF
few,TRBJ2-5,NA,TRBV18,TGTGCCAGCTCACCACCGGTTCCAAGCGAGGAGACCCAGTACTTC,CASSPPVPSEETQYF
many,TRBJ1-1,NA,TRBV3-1,TGTGCCAGCAGCCCAAGTTCAGGGTTCACTGAAGCTTTCTTT,CASSPSSGFTEAFF
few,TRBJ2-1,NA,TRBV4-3,TGCGCCAGCAGCCAAGATGGGGGCCGGTACAATGAGCAGTTCTTC,CASSQDGGRYNEQFF
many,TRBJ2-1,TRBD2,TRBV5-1,TGCGCCAGCAGCCCGGTGAGTGAGGCTAGCGGGGCCCATGAGCAGTTCTTC,CASSPVSEASGAHEQFF
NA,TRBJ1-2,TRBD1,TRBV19,TGTGCCAGTAGTTCGCAGGGGGACTATGGCTACACCTTC,CASSSQGDYGYTF
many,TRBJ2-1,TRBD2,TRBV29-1,TGCAGCGTTGAACGTGACGAGGGACTATGGGCAGATGAGCAGTTCTTC,CSVERDEGLWADEQFF
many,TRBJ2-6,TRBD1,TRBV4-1,TGCGCCAGCAGTCAATGGGACAGAAGCTCTGGGGCCAACGTCCTGACTTTC,CASSQWDRSSGANVLTF
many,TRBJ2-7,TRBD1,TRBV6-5,TGTGCCAGCAGTTACTCCCCCCGACAGGGTCAGGGCGAGCAGTACTTC,CASSYSPRQGQGEQYF
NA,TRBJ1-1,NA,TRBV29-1,TGCAGCGTTGAAGGGGGACGGGGGAACACTGAAGCTTTCTTT,CSVEGGRGNTEAFF
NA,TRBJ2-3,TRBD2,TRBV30,TGTGCCTGGAGTTCCTTGATTACAGCGGGGGCCAGCACAGATACGCAGTATTTT,CAWSSLITAGASTDTQYF
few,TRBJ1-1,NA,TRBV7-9,TGTGCCAGCAGCTTGCCCCGAATCAAAAACACTGAAGCTTTCTTT,CASSLPRIKNTEAFF
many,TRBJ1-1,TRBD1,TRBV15,TGTGCCACCAGCAGAGGCGACAGGGGACGGACTGAAGCTTTCTTT,CATSRGDRGRTEAFF
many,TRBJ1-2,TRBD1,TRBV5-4,TGTGCCAGCAGATCCGGGACAGGGGGCGTCTATGGCTACACCTTC,CASRSGTGGVYGYTF
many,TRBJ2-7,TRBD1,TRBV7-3,TGTGCCAGCAGGCCGACGGGGACAGCCTACGAGCAGTACTTC,CASRPTGTAYEQYF
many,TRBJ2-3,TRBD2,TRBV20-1,TGCAGTGCTAGATCCCTAGCGGATTACACAGATACGCAGTATTTT,CSARSLADYTDTQYF
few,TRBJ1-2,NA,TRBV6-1,TGTGCCAGCAGCCTACCCCCCCGGGACACCTTC,CASSLPPRDTF
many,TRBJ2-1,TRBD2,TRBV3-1,TGTGCCAGCAGCCAAGTGTTAGCGGGGGGGAGGAATGAGCAGTTCTTC,CASSQVLAGGRNEQFF
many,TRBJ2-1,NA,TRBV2,TGTGCCAGCAGACCGGGGAGGACAGGAGGCTCCTACAATGAGCAGTTCTTC,CASRPGRTGGSYNEQFF
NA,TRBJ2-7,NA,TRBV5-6,TGTGCCAGCAGCTTGGCCGGGACGGGGACCTACGAGCAGTACTTC,CASSLAGTGTYEQYF
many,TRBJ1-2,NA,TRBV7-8,TGTGCCAGCAGCTTCGGTCATGGCTACACCTTC,CASSFGHGYTF
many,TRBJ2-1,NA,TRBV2,TGTGCCAGCAGTGAAAGGGTCCCCGGGCCAGGGCGGTTCCACAATGAGCAGTTCTTC,CASSERVPGPGRFHNEQFF
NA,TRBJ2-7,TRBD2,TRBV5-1,TGCGCCAGCAGCTCCTCGGCGGGAGCCTACGAGCAGTACTTC,CASSSSAGAYEQYF
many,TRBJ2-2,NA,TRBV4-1,TGCGCCAGCAGCCAACCCAAACGAAATACCGGGACACCCTGGGACGGGGAGCTGTTTTTT,CASSQPKRNTGTPWDGELFF
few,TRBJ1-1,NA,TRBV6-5,TGTGCCAGCAGTTCGACAAGCAGGAACACTGAAGCTTTCTTT,CASSSTSRNTEAFF
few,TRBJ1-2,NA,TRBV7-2,TGTGCCAGCAGCAAAGACAGAGGTCGTGGCTACACCTTC,CASSKDRGRGYTF
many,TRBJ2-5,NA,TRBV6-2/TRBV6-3,TGTGCCAGCAGTTACGGACAAGAGACCCAGTACTTC,CASSYGQETQYF
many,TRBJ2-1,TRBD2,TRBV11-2,TGTGCCAGCATCCCGACTAGCGGCGACTACAATGAGCAGTTCTTC,CASIPTSGDYNEQFF
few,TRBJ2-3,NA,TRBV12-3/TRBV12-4,TGTGCCAGCGGCCCCCAAAACACGCAGTATTTT,CASGPQNTQYF